The T cell receptor (beta chain) described here comes from a study of PD-1 blockade in classical Hodgkin lymphoma. Every single patient, without exception, relapsed after autologous stem cell transplantation, and brentuximab vedotin exposure varied. CDR1 is MNHNS, CDR2 SASEGT, per germline. This CDR3 has 18 residues. Trimming cost V 4 bases and J 1 base, with 19 bases left between them. Here immunoSEQ multiplex PCR was the method, and the copy in TCRdb shows in-frame clones only, minus some. Among approximately 150,000 clones, less than 80% were seen once, and the ten largest hold about 9.2%. The sample here was peripheral blood mononuclear cells (PBMCs), taken before the second cycle of nivolumab. This sequence originates from a human donor with classical Hodgkin lymphoma. The chain employs TRBV6-1 and TRBJ2-2; D is possibly TRBD2 (5 bases). The CDR3, as DNA: TGTGCCAGCAGTGCCCTACCGCCTCTGAGCGGGAACACCGGGGAGCTGTTTTTT. It is translated as CASSALPPLSGNTGELFF.